What follows are 25 T cell receptor beta chains derived from one specimen sequenced in a study of blood T cell repertoires in COVID-19 (dated by TCRdb to 2018 to 2021). Library creation used the immunoSEQ multiplex PCR assay. TCRdb took over this immuneACCESS table, retaining in-frame rearrangements with V and J assigned. Such tables are incomplete; in checked studies, under half of the missing clones stem from an unresolved V gene, and the remainder is unexplained. Present in this sample are roughly 80,000 clones, roughly 80% of which were seen just once. Just under 10% of the sample belongs to the ten largest clones. Sequenced input: peripheral blood. The receptors stem from a human donor in a cohort sampled during active COVID-19.

The rearrangement links TRBV2 to TRBJ1-5; maybe TRBD1 (6 bases). This CDR3 is 15 amino acids long. Germline V gives CDR1 SNHLY, CDR2 FYNNEI. V was cut by 6 bases and J by 1 base, with 13 bases left in between. CDR3 sequence: CASRGDDRSNQPQHF. Written as DNA, the CDR3 is TGTGCCAGCAGGGGAGACGACAGGAGCAATCAGCCCCAGCATTTT.

V gene TRBV6-6 combines with J gene TRBJ1-1; no clear D. CDR3 length equals 12 residues. The V and J ends lost 6 bases and 4 bases respectively, with 9 bases between them. CDR1 MNHNY and CDR2 SVGAGI come from the germline V gene (reference sequence). The CDR3 sequence is CASSRAGTEAFF. The DNA for the CDR3 is TGTGCCAGCAGCCGCGCGGGCACTGAAGCTTTCTTT.

This clone appeared a few times. This sequence joins TRBV14 and TRBJ2-4; 7 bases line up with TRBD2. The CDR3 sequence is 14 residues long. V lost 0 bases, J lost 15 bases, and 11 bases stayed unmatched. Germline V gene sequence: CDR1 SGHDN, CDR2 FVKESK. The CDR3 protein is CASSQDSGRGIRYF. The CDR3 DNA reads as TGTGCCAGCAGCCAAGACAGCGGGCGGGGGATACGGTACTTC.

The J gene is TRBJ2-2, the V gene TRBV29-1; 7 bases line up with TRBD2. This CDR3 contains 16 residues. The V segment lost 0 bases and the J segment 1 base; nucleotides outside the gene matches: 5. Germline assignment: CDR1 SQVTM and CDR2 ANQGSEA. The chain's CDR3 is CSVEDHASGNTGELFF. CDR3 bases: TGCAGCGTTGAAGATCATGCTAGCGGGAACACCGGGGAGCTGTTTTTT.

The chain has TRBV5-6 and TRBJ1-2, with a tentative D call TRBD1 (6 bases). Germline values: CDR1 SGHDT, CDR2 YYEEEE. The V gene lost 4 bases and the J gene lost 7 bases, with 20 bases spanning the gap. The CDR3 is made up of 15 amino acids. CDR3 residues: CASSRPTGALGGYTF. The CDR3 DNA follows: TGTGCCAGCAGCAGACCGACAGGTGCTTTGGGTGGCTACACCTTC. Full variable domain (missing parts from reference TRBV5-6 and TRBJ1-2): DAGVTQSPTHLIKTRGQQVTLRCSPKSGHDTVSWYQQALGQGPQFIFQYYEEEERQRGNFPDRFSGHQFPNYSSELNVNALLLGDSALYLCASSRPTGALGGYTFGSGTRLTVV.

This clone was seen a handful of times. The V and J genes are TRBV10-2 and TRBJ2-7; 8 bases match TRBD1. The CDR3 is 14 amino acids. The J segment lost 5 bases and the V segment lost 10 bases, leaving 13 bases of the junction unmatched. CDR1 is WSHSY and CDR2 is SAAADI in the germline V gene. The CDR3 DNA follows: TGCGCCACCCAAGACCTAGACAGGGGCAACGAGCAGTACTTC. Its translation is CATQDLDRGNEQYF.

This chain links TRBV12-3 or TRBV12-4 with TRBJ1-6, with D perhaps TRBD1 (6 bases). V was cut by 10 bases and J by 7 bases, with 14 bases left in between. This CDR3 has 13 amino acids. The CDR3 spells CAIGGLRNSPLHF. CDR3 nucleotides: TGTGCCATCGGGGGGCTGAGGAATTCACCCCTCCACTTT.

This rearrangement joins TRBV15 to TRBJ1-2; D gene uncertain. CDR1 LNHNV and CDR2 YYDKDF come from the germline V gene (reference sequence). V gave up 0 bases and J gave up 1 base, with 6 bases separating them. This CDR3 comprises 14 residues. For the CDR3, the DNA is TGTGCCACCAGCAGAGATAGGAGTAACTATGGCTACACCTTC. Its protein product is CATSRDRSNYGYTF.

This chain joins TRBV7-9 and TRBJ1-2; no firm D call. Germline CDR1 reads SEHNR; CDR2 reads FQNEAQ (reference sequence). The CDR3 length is 13 residues. The V end lost 1 base, the J end lost 2 bases, and 5 bases lay between the germline ends. The CDR3 protein is CASSLGANYGYTF. The CDR3 DNA reads TGTGCCAGCAGCTTAGGGGCGAACTATGGCTACACCTTC.

This sequence joins TRBV19 and TRBJ1-1; TRBD1 matches at 7 bases. Losses at the gene ends were 8 bases for V and 6 bases for J; bases not matched to a gene: 12. Germline CDR1 reads LNHDA; CDR2 reads SQIVND (reference sequence). CDR3 length equals 14 residues. The CDR3 coding sequence is TGTGCCAGTGGGCAGCAGGCCAGGGGGGCTGAAGCTTTCTTT. This translates into CASGQQARGAEAFF. The full variable domain, rest sourced from reference TRBV19 and TRBJ1-1, is DGGITQSPKYLFRKEGQNVTLSCEQNLNHDAMYWYRQDPGQGLRLIYYSQIVNDFQKGDIAEGYSVSREKKESFPLTVTSAQKNPTAFYLCASGQQARGAEAFFGQGTRLTVV.

The V call is TRBV5-1, the J call TRBJ1-5; D is perhaps TRBD1 (6 bases). The CDR3 has 13 amino acids. Germline CDR1 and CDR2: SGHRS and YFSETQ. With 0 bases removed from V and 5 bases from J, the gap between germline ends came to 6 bases. As DNA, the CDR3 is TGCGCCAGCAGCTTGGACAGGGATCAGCCCCAGCATTTT. Translating gives CASSLDRDQPQHF.

J is TRBJ1-5 and V is TRBV3-1 (or the pseudogene TRBV3-2), with TRBD1 matching 8 bases. The CDR3 extends over 13 amino acids. The germline gives CDR1 LGHDT, CDR2 YNNKEL (reference sequence). With V trimmed by 4 bases and J by 5 bases, 1 base remained unmatched. CDR3 sequence (DNA): TGTGCCAGCAGCCCGGACAGGGATCAGCCCCAGCATTTT. Residues: CASSPDRDQPQHF.

V gene TRBV4-1 combines with J gene TRBJ2-3; TRBD2 might be the D (5 bases). The length of the CDR3 is 15 residues. Germline loops: CDR1 MGHRA, CDR2 YSYEKL. The ends were cut back, 0 bases at V and 5 bases at J, with 12 bases in the middle. Here the CDR3 DNA reads TGCGCCAGCAGCCAAGACTTCCTTGCGGGAGATACGCAGTATTTT. This translates into CASSQDFLAGDTQYF.

This sequence joins TRBV19 and TRBJ2-1; 8 bases agree with TRBD1. CDR3 length: 11 amino acids. V lost 11 bases to trimming and J lost 6 bases; unmatched junction nucleotides: 3. Germline V gives CDR1 LNHDA, CDR2 SQIVND (reference sequence). CDR3 loop: CACGQGNEQFF. In nucleotides, the CDR3 is TGTGCCTGTGGACAGGGCAATGAGCAGTTCTTC.

This clone was counted between two and nine times. This chain connects TRBV7-3 to TRBJ2-3, with TRBD1 identical over 7 bases. Germline values: CDR1 SGHTA, CDR2 FQGTGA. The CDR3 totals 14 residues. The trim removed 7 bases at V and 2 bases at J, leaving 6 bases unmatched. CDR3 sequence: CASNKGQFTDTQYF. CDR3 sequence (DNA): TGTGCCAGCAATAAGGGACAGTTCACAGATACGCAGTATTTT.

The chain couples TRBV9 to TRBJ2-4; 11 bases match TRBD2. The length of the CDR3 is 15 residues. J was trimmed by 5 bases and V by 3 bases; bases with no gene match: 4. Per germline, CDR1 SGDLS and CDR2 YYNGEE. The CDR3 here is CASSASGGRENIQYF. The CDR3 coding sequence is TGTGCCAGCAGCGCTAGCGGGGGGCGGGAAAACATTCAGTACTTC.

The J gene is TRBJ2-5, the V gene TRBV7-9; D is possibly TRBD2 (5 bases). Germline CDR1 is SEHNR and CDR2 is FQNEAQ (reference sequence). V was shortened by 5 bases and J by 3 bases, with 10 bases between the two germline ends. The CDR3 spans 13 residues. The CDR3 nucleotides are TGTGCCAGCAGCCAGGAGGCCAAAGAGACCCAGTACTTC. Amino acids: CASSQEAKETQYF.

V and J are TRBV5-1 and TRBJ2-5; maybe TRBD1 (5 bases). CDR1 and CDR2 from the germline V gene are SGHRS and YFSETQ. CDR3 size: 13 residues. V was clipped by 3 bases and J by 4 bases, with 10 bases between them. The CDR3 nucleotides are TGCGCCAGCAGCTCCAGGGTCGCAGAGACCCAGTACTTC. Translated, it gives CASSSRVAETQYF.

The gene calls are TRBV5-1 and TRBJ2-7; D may be TRBD1 (6 bases). The ends were cut back, 1 base at V and 5 bases at J, with 16 bases in the middle. Germline CDR1 is SGHRS and CDR2 is YFSETQ. The CDR3 loop spans 15 amino acids. The CDR3 DNA reads TGCGCCAGCAGCTTGAATAGCAGGGGTTTGAACGAGCAGTACTTC. This gives the protein CASSLNSRGLNEQYF.

The V and J genes are TRBV10-1 and TRBJ2-7; D not certain. Germline CDR1 WNHNN, CDR2 SYGVQD (reference sequence). The germline V and J ends were trimmed by 3 bases and 2 bases, with 11 bases remaining between them. The CDR3 is made up of 14 amino acids. Here the CDR3 reads CASSDGSATYEQYF. CDR3 bases: TGCGCCAGCAGTGACGGAAGCGCAACCTACGAGCAGTACTTC.

J is TRBJ1-1 and V is TRBV5-1; 10 positions agree with TRBD1. With 3 bases clipped from V and 5 bases from J, the junction kept 10 bases outside the gene matches. Germline values: CDR1 SGHRS, CDR2 YFSETQ. The CDR3 has 16 amino acids. The CDR3 DNA reads as TGCGCCAGCAGCTCCGGGACAGGGGCTCTTGGGACTGAAGCTTTCTTT. Its translation: CASSSGTGALGTEAFF.

The chain links TRBV6-5 to TRBJ1-5, with D possibly being TRBD1 (5 bases). Trimming removed 6 bases at V and 6 bases at J, with 18 bases between. Looked up from germline, CDR1 is MNHEY and CDR2 is SVGAGI. The CDR3 length is 15 residues. DNA of the CDR3: TGTGCCAGCAGCGCGGAGGGAGGGGTTAGTCAGCCCCAGCATTTT. This encodes CASSAEGGVSQPQHF.

This clone was counted once. V usage is TRBV10-3 and J usage is TRBJ1-6; the D gene is possibly TRBD1 (5 bases). The V gene lost 7 bases and the J gene lost 5 bases, with 9 bases spanning the gap. Per germline, CDR1 ENHRY and CDR2 SYGVKD. This CDR3 is built from 13 residues. CDR3 DNA sequence: TGTGCCATCAAAGAGACAGATAATTCACCCCTCCACTTT. Its protein is CAIKETDNSPLHF.

CDR3 nucleotides: TGTGCTAGTGGTACCGGGACAGGGGGTATCAACGAGCAGTACTTC. Encoded protein: CASGTGTGGINEQYF. J is TRBJ2-7 and V is TRBV12-5, with 11 bases aligning to TRBD1. The CDR3 has 15 amino acids. Germline CDR1 is LGHNT and CDR2 is FRNRAP. The V and J ends lost 5 bases and 5 bases, in that order; junction bases with no gene match: 8.

J is TRBJ2-5 and V is TRBV19, with D perhaps matching TRBD1 (6 bases). Germline V gene sequence: CDR1 LNHDA, CDR2 SQIVND (reference sequence). The V end was cut by 2 bases, the J end by 3 bases, with 10 bases between. CDR3 length: 14 residues. CDR3 loop: CASSIRRGKETQYF. For the CDR3, the DNA is TGTGCCAGTAGTATACGCAGGGGAAAAGAGACCCAGTACTTC.